The rows below give T cell receptor beta chains drawn from one sample of a study of cytomegalovirus exposure and HLA in healthy donors. The data were produced by immunoSEQ multiplex PCR, yet TCRdb's version contains in-frame clones alone and is incomplete. This sample carries over 200,000 clones, about 89% of them seen once, and the ten largest clones take less than 1.2%. The sequenced material came from PBMCs. These receptors came from a woman in her late teens or twenties in good health and CMV-seronegative. The CDR3 runs from the conserved cysteine through the conserved F or W. Fields, in order: V gene, J gene, CDR3 protein.

TRBV7-2	TRBJ1-2	CASSSSGQGGYGYTF
TRBV7-2	TRBJ2-5	CASSLAGTAKETQYF
TRBV2	TRBJ2-7	CASRWQSYEQYF
TRBV7-9	TRBJ2-3	CASSPPRGTDTQYF
TRBV27	TRBJ2-7	CASSLGTTYEQYF
TRBV7-9	TRBJ1-4	CASSLAGTGVEKLFF
TRBV19	-	CASSIVGTGSYEQYF
TRBV7-8	TRBJ1-1	CASSPRGGSNTEAFF
TRBV5-4	TRBJ2-3	CASSLIAGGIEDTQYF
TRBV11-2	TRBJ1-5	CASSSGTEPYSNQPQHF
TRBV18	TRBJ2-3	CASSHRQAFTDTQYF
TRBV6-5	TRBJ1-1	CASRFTGSTEAFF
TRBV6-6	TRBJ1-2	CASSFGTGVGYTF
TRBV6-1	TRBJ2-7	CASRVDRGSREQYF
TRBV7-2	TRBJ1-4	CASSSFGVGGEKLFF
TRBV5-1	TRBJ2-3	CASSLGGRSTDTQYF
TRBV15	TRBJ1-1	CATSRERTQNTEAFF
TRBV5-4	TRBJ2-5	CASSLDRLAGAGYQETQYF
TRBV6-5	TRBJ1-5	CASRTGQLNQPQHF
TRBV5-1	TRBJ1-2	CASSSDARGYGYTF
TRBV6-5	TRBJ1-1	CASSSDSRNTEAFF
TRBV6-1	TRBJ2-5	CASTREKQETQYF
TRBV19	TRBJ2-2	CASKLDRGIGGELFF
TRBV10-3	TRBJ1-2	CAISSDRGANYGYTF
TRBV6-5	TRBJ1-5	CASNLQGWDQPQHF
TRBV5-4	TRBJ2-1	CASSSAVTADEQFF
TRBV5-1	TRBJ2-7	CASSSLAGVRALEQYF
TRBV6-1	TRBJ2-3	CASSLVRRGDTQYF
TRBV4-3	TRBJ2-7	CASSRKTGFSYEQYF
TRBV7-6	TRBJ2-2	CASSTAGGPTGELFF
TRBV10-3	-	CASSSMYEQYF
TRBV11-3	TRBJ1-1	CASSRTGDTTEAFF
TRBV7-2	TRBJ2-3	CASSLTYPDTQYF
TRBV5-4	TRBJ1-2	CASRRYRQGAANYGYTF
TRBV5-4	TRBJ1-1	CASSPKQGADLAFF
TRBV7-9	TRBJ1-1	CASSSAGRGNTEAFF
TRBV29-1	TRBJ2-1	CSVGLAEQFF